One and the same sample provided the 10 T cell receptor beta chains below, sequenced in a study of blood T cell repertoires in COVID-19. Clones were read by immunoSEQ multiplex PCR, and TCRdb kept only the in-frame ones, dropping some. The table lists around 300,000 clones, 70% to 90% of them singletons, with around 4.2% in the top ten. Sequencing used peripheral blood. The receptors originated from a woman between 45 and 65 years old with active or convalescent COVID-19.

This clone has more than one count but fewer than ten. The V gene is TRBV27, the J gene TRBJ1-2; D unclear. V dropped 5 bases and J dropped 5 bases, with 9 bases sitting between them. This CDR3 is built from 12 residues. CDR1 and CDR2 from the germline V gene are MNHEY and SMNVEV (reference sequence). CDR3 DNA: TGTGCCAGCAGTCGTCCAGGTTATGGCTACACCTTC. Protein product: CASSRPGYGYTF.

The V and J genes are TRBV20-1 and TRBJ2-2; D is ambiguous. With 3 bases removed from V and 6 bases from J, the gap between germline ends came to 5 bases. The CDR3 length is 11 residues. Germline V gene lookup returns CDR1 DFQATT and CDR2 SNEGSKA (reference sequence). Here the CDR3 reads CSASLAGELFF. The CDR3, as DNA: TGCAGTGCTAGTCTAGCCGGGGAGCTGTTTTTT.

This clone was found once. The CDR3: CASSPQQGPINQPQHF. Here the CDR3 DNA reads TGTGCCAGCAGCCCACAACAGGGCCCAATCAATCAGCCCCAGCATTTT. This chain connects TRBV7-2 to TRBJ1-5; maybe TRBD1 (6 bases). Per germline, CDR1 SGHTA and CDR2 FQGNSA. The germline V and J ends were trimmed by 5 bases and 3 bases, with 17 bases remaining between them. This CDR3 comprises 16 residues. Filled out from reference TRBV7-2 and TRBJ1-5, the complete variable domain reads GAGVSQSPSNKVTEKGKDVELRCDPISGHTALYWYRQSLGQGLEFLIYFQGNSAPDKSGLPSDRFSAERTGGSVSTLTIQRTQQEDSAVYLCASSPQQGPINQPQHFGDGTRLSIL.

The chain couples TRBV7-9 to TRBJ1-2; D gene ambiguous. The CDR3 is 12 residues long. V lost 5 bases to trimming and J lost 3 bases, with 7 bases between them. Germline loops: CDR1 SEHNR, CDR2 FQNEAQ (reference sequence). CDR3 in DNA: TGTGCCAGCAGCGGCAGTTACTATGGCTACACCTTC. This encodes CASSGSYYGYTF.

The chain has TRBV7-6 and TRBJ2-7; D is ambiguous. The CDR3 extends over 16 amino acids. V dropped 1 base and J dropped 3 bases, with 16 bases sitting between them. The V gene's germline CDR1 is SGHVS and CDR2 FNYEAQ. This chain's CDR3 is CASSLGSRGSIYEQYF. CDR3 DNA: TGTGCCAGCAGCTTAGGGTCGCGCGGCTCAATCTACGAGCAGTACTTC.

J is TRBJ1-6 and V is TRBV18, with D possibly being TRBD1 (5 bases). Germline V gene sequence: CDR1 KGHSH, CDR2 LQKENI. The CDR3 consists of 14 residues. V was shortened by 1 base and J by 5 bases, with 6 bases between the two germline ends. CDR3 nucleotide sequence: TGTGCCAGCTCACCACAGGGGAATAATTCACCCCTCCACTTT. This gives the protein CASSPQGNNSPLHF.

V is TRBV2 and J is TRBJ1-1, with TRBD1 matching 8 bases. There are 14 residues in the CDR3. J was trimmed by 5 bases and V by 8 bases; bases with no gene match: 10. Germline CDR1 and CDR2: SNHLY and FYNNEI. CDR3 sequence reads: CASLKGRGRTEAFF. In DNA, the CDR3 is TGTGCCAGCCTAAAGGGCAGGGGGCGGACTGAAGCTTTCTTT.

The CDR3 nucleotides read TGTGCAAGTCGCCCCTCGACTAGCGGGAGGGAAGAGACCCAGTACTTC. Translation: CASRPSTSGREETQYF. The chain couples TRBV12-2 to TRBJ2-5; the D call of TRBD2 is as the table states it, not checked on the DNA. TRBV12-2 corresponds to a pseudogene. This CDR3 region has 16 residues.

The rearrangement joins TRBV19 to TRBJ1-1, with a weak D call TRBD1 (5 bases). V lost 7 bases, J lost 8 bases, and 17 bases lay in between. The CDR3 length is 13 residues. Germline lookup yields CDR1 LNHDA and CDR2 SQIVND (reference sequence). The CDR3 here is CASTMGGSGEAFF. Here the CDR3 DNA reads TGTGCCAGTACCATGGGGGGGAGCGGGGAAGCTTTCTTT.

This clone appeared a few times. The chain joins TRBV5-5 to TRBJ1-6, with 10 bases identical to TRBD1. V lost 4 bases, J lost 5 bases, and 3 bases stayed unmatched. Per the germline V gene, CDR1 is SGHKS and CDR2 is YYEKEE (reference sequence). The CDR3 has 15 amino acids. DNA for the CDR3: TGTGCCAGCAGCCGGGGGACAGGGGATAATTCACCCCTCCACTTT. This codes for CASSRGTGDNSPLHF.